This T cell receptor (beta chain) was sequenced during a study of cytomegalovirus exposure and HLA in healthy donors. Study-level results: Later analysis identified a missense DCLRE1C variant that was linked to TCR beta V- and J-gene trimming. By HLA locus, TCR association rates varied in a later analysis, with DRB1 showing the most and HLA-C the fewest.

As regards this clone: Antigen specificity is unknown.

V shed 4 bases and J shed 4 bases, with 6 bases lying between them. The CDR3 totals 12 residues. Germline CDR1 reads SEHNR; CDR2 reads FQNEAQ (reference sequence). The PCR employed 60 Vbeta primers together with 13 Jbeta primers. Using immunoSEQ multiplex PCR, the repertoire was profiled, and TCRdb retains in-frame clones only, with some absent. The repertoire holds 150,000 to 180,000 clones, with 75% to 85% as singletons. The sequencing input was PBMCs. This receptor was obtained from a woman aged 40 to 49 in good health and CMV-seropositive. V usage is TRBV7-9 and J usage is TRBJ2-3; possible D gene TRBD2, 5 bases. CDR3 coding DNA: TGTGCCAGCAGCTCGGGGTCAGATACGCAGTATTTT. Protein sequence: CASSSGSDTQYF.